This T cell receptor beta chain appears in the sequencing data of a study of blood T cell repertoires in COVID-19. Across the whole study: Samples representing acute and convalescent COVID-19 were sourced from the United States, Italy and Spain.

Per the original data handling: Using reference gene primer amplification, nucleated cell counts were estimated. Libraries were prepared by immunoSEQ multiplex PCR; TCRdb keeps only in-frame clonotypes and omits some of them. The V and J calls and clone size come from that table; D and trimming were worked out from the DNA. The table shows about 150,000 clones, with approximately 80% occurring only once. The germline gives CDR1 WSHSY, CDR2 SAAADI. This CDR3 comprises 13 residues. Trimming removed 1 base from V and 4 bases from J, with 4 bases in between. This TCR was sampled from a woman between 50 and 59 years old with acute or convalescent COVID-19. Sequencing was carried out using peripheral blood. The rearrangement links TRBV10-2 to TRBJ2-2, with D uncertain. The CDR3 protein is CASSEWPTGELFF. CDR3 DNA sequence: TGCGCCAGCAGTGAGTGGCCCACCGGGGAGCTGTTTTTT.